These 8 T cell receptor beta chains were sequenced from one sample in a study of response to subunit inactivated influenza vaccine. Each CDR3 protein gets one entry after TCRdb re-called the RT-PCR reads with MiXCR. The sample includes 800,000 or so distinct CDR3 sequences, 21% seen only once; the top ten take 10% to 13%. This material consisted of PBMCs from blood, taken approximately 5 days after vaccination. Every receptor here comes from a man aged 50-59 years who received an inactivated influenza vaccine.

Ten or more counts support this clonotype. J is TRBJ1-1 and V is TRBV29-1; unclear D gene. The CDR3 has 11 residues. V gave up 4 bases and J gave up 5 bases, with 8 bases separating them. Germline CDR1 SQVTM, CDR2 ANQGSEA. The CDR3 DNA is TGCAGCGTTGTTGGTGTGACTGAAGCTTTCTTT. It translates to CSVVGVTEAFF.

The gene calls are TRBV20-1 and TRBJ2-3, with 7 bases aligning to TRBD2. With 5 bases clipped from V and 4 bases from J, the junction kept 12 bases outside the gene matches. In germline, CDR1 is DFQATT, CDR2 SNEGSKA (reference sequence). The CDR3 contains 15 residues. CDR3 residues: CSADGARESADTQYF. The CDR3 coding sequence is TGCAGTGCTGACGGGGCGCGGGAGTCGGCAGATACGCAGTATTTT.

This clonotype was found a few times. The chain combines TRBV2 with TRBJ2-3, with D possibly being TRBD2 (5 bases). Germline CDR1 is SNHLY and CDR2 is FYNNEI. The CDR3 runs to 13 residues. The V end lost 8 bases, the J end lost 2 bases, and 11 bases lay between the germline ends. The DNA of the CDR3 is TGTGCCAGCGAGGGCGGGTCCACAGATACGCAGTATTTT. This sequence encodes CASEGGSTDTQYF.

This rearrangement joins TRBV6-2 or TRBV6-3 to TRBJ2-4; TRBD2 agrees at 11 bases. CDR1 and CDR2 (germline): MNHEY, SVGEGT. The V gene end was trimmed by 11 bases and the J gene end by 2 bases; junction bases not matched to a gene: 8. The CDR3 is 15 amino acids. CDR3: CAVKGTSGTKNIQYF. CDR3 nucleotides: TGTGCCGTAAAAGGGACTAGCGGAACCAAAAACATTCAGTACTTC.

In its sample, this clonotype was seen many times. The genes are TRBV24-1 and TRBJ2-2; 7 bases align to TRBD1. The CDR3 runs 17 residues. Germline V CDR1 and CDR2: KGHDR, SFDVKD. V was pared by 3 bases and J by 0 bases, with 6 bases of the junction left unmatched. The CDR3 sequence is CATSDPPGQSNTGELFF. DNA of the CDR3: TGTGCCACCAGTGATCCGCCGGGACAGTCGAACACCGGGGAGCTGTTTTTT.

This chain joins TRBV12-3 or TRBV12-4 and TRBJ2-7; unclear D gene. The ends were cut back, 3 bases at V and 5 bases at J, with 8 bases in the middle. The CDR3 is 12 residues long. In DNA form, the CDR3 reads TGTGCCAGCAGTTTCGTGTCGGACGAGCAGTACTTC. Translation: CASSFVSDEQYF.

V and J are TRBV6-1 and TRBJ1-5; the D is unclear. V lost 1 base, J lost 6 bases, and 10 bases lay in between. Per germline, CDR1 MNHNS and CDR2 SASEGT. The CDR3 spans 14 residues. The CDR3 DNA follows: TGTGCCAGCAGTGAAGGAATCAGCCCTCAGCCCCAGCATTTT. It encodes CASSEGISPQPQHF.

The V and J genes are TRBV15 and TRBJ2-2, with D unresolved. V shed 1 base and J shed 7 bases, with 10 bases lying between them. The CDR3 sequence is 14 residues long. The germline V gene encodes CDR1 LNHNV and CDR2 YYDKDF (reference sequence). DNA for the CDR3: TGTGCCACCAGCAGAGCAGGCCCACTCGGGGAGCTGTTTTTT. Encoded protein: CATSRAGPLGELFF.